This T cell receptor (beta chain) is from a study of blood T cell repertoires in COVID-19 (dated by TCRdb to the early 2020s). Notes on the research overall: Samples from collaborators originated in the United States, Italy and Spain and spanned both the acute and convalescent phases of COVID-19. The material from the prospective study consisted of cDNA or gDNA derived from T cells, B-cell-depleted T cells, or PBMCs. The dataset comprised deeply sampled blood TCRbeta repertoires from subjects exposed to, actively infected with, or recovered from COVID-19. The repertoires were released in a freely available public database meant as a resource for research on the immune response to SARS-CoV-2. Samples were obtained from the ongoing ImmuneRACE study (first 160 participants) and from about 1,300 subjects provided by 6 global collaborators. A de-identified subject ID, COVID-19 status, age in years and sex were almost always included in the sample metadata. Where available, HLA class I and class II types were obtained from metadata supplied by the sample provider rather than from assay-based typing.

About this clone itself: Its specific antigen is unknown. Per-base qualities were not stored, and no clone one base away is much larger.

Whole blood was collected in K2EDTA tubes by collaborating institutions according to the institutions' own protocols. For TCRbeta analysis, collaborators shipped samples in one of three forms: frozen whole blood, isolated PBMCs, or DNA extracted from either of those sample types. TCRbeta CDR3 regions were amplified from genomic DNA by means of the immunoSEQ Assay, a bias-controlled multiplex PCR. The study's own analysis went as follows. The number of nucleated cells in each sample was estimated by amplification of reference gene primers within the assay. Sequence reads were collapsed and filtered to measure the absolute abundance of every unique TCRbeta CDR3 rearrangement. Productive Simpson clonality was computed per sample as the square root of Simpson's diversity index over productive rearrangements. TCRdb obtained this table from immuneACCESS and retained in-frame rearrangements with V and J assigned. These tables miss some clones; where compared with another copy, unresolved V genes account for less than half of the shortfall, and the remainder is unexplained. V and J calls and clone size come straight from that table; D and trimming were deduced from the DNA. The sample contains fewer than 30,000 clones, about 87% of them found a single time. The ten largest clones represent approximately 16% of the sample.

Overall study outcomes, separate from this receptor: How much clinical and demographic metadata was included differed by source and by participant, and the metadata was provided uncurated.

The sequence was obtained from a man between 65 and 85 years old with active COVID-19. Material for sequencing was peripheral blood.

The bases are TGTGCCAGCAGCGCGTGGGAGGGAGAGCAGTACTTC. It specifies CASSAWEGEQYF. The chain joins TRBV9 to TRBJ2-7, and 7 bases in between align with TRBD2. CDR1 is given as SGDLS and CDR2 as YYNGEE, both from the germline V gene. CDR3 length: 12 amino acids, cysteine to phenylalanine. The only DNA kept is the CDR3, 36 bases in frame from the first base. After removal of 3 bases from V and 7 bases from J, the junction retains 4 bases not matched to a gene.